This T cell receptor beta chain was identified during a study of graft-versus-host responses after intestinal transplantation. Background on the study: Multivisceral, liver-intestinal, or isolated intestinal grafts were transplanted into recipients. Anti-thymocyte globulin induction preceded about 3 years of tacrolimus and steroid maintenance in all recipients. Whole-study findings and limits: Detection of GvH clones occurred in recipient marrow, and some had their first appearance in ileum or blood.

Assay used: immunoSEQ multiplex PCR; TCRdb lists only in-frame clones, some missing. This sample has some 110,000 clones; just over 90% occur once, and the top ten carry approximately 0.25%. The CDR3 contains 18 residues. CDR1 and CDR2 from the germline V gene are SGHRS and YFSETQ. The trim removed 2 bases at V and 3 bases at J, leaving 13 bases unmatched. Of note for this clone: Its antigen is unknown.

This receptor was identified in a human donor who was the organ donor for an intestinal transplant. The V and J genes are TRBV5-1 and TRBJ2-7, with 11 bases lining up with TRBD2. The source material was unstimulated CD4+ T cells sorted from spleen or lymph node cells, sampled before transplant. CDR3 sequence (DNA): TGCGCCAGCAGCTTTACGACTAGCGGGAACCCTTTATACTACGAGCAGTACTTC. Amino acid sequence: CASSFTTSGNPLYYEQYF.